The rows below give T cell receptor beta chains drawn from one sample of a study of T cell responses to AZD1222 COVID-19 vaccine. The data were produced by immunoSEQ multiplex PCR, yet TCRdb's version contains in-frame clones alone and is incomplete. Found here are about 79,000 clones, more than 70% of them singletons; the top ten hold 20% to 25%. The sample consisted of peripheral blood, taken on day 0 of AZD1222 vaccination. All receptors come from an adult in good health. The conserved cysteine and the conserved F or W are not part of the CDR3 here.

V gene,J gene,CDR3 protein
TRBV9,TRBJ1-2,ASSALSKRDFLGGYT
TRBV15,TRBJ1-5,ATSRAKGEGQPQH
TRBV18,TRBJ2-5,ASSPQETQY
TRBV12-1,TRBJ2-5,ASSLQAGGQETQY
TRBV19,TRBJ1-1,ASRPRERGTEAF
TRBV6-5,TRBJ1-2,ASGEGFNYGYT
TRBV11-2,TRBJ2-1,ASSAGLAGDHEQF
TRBV27,TRBJ1-5,ASSSPLDSQPQH
TRBV4-1,TRBJ2-7,ASSQTRLAGGNYEQY
TRBV6-5,TRBJ2-7,ASTPGGHHEQY
TRBV28,TRBJ2-3,ASRAGAGTDTQY
TRBV6-1,TRBJ2-7,ASSDPGQVNSYEQY
TRBV11-1,TRBJ2-7,ASSRTVQGYEQY
TRBV7-8,TRBJ2-2,ASSPAGVGTGELF
TRBV19,TRBJ1-1,ASSIGGGTEAF
TRBV15,TRBJ2-2,ATSRVELRPELF
TRBV20-1,TRBJ2-5,SASSSGRDGETQY
TRBV28,TRBJ1-1,ASSEMNTEAF
TRBV5-1,TRBJ1-1,ASSFSTGGNTEAF
TRBV6-5,TRBJ1-6,ASSAGTFNSPLH
TRBV18,TRBJ2-2,ASSPTDDTTGELF
TRBV12-3/TRBV12-4,TRBJ2-2,ASSPIYDGELF
TRBV9,TRBJ2-5,ASRRVVTGETQY
TRBV7-9,TRBJ2-7,ASSLPRDSYEQY
TRBV4-2,TRBJ2-2,ASGGQAGELF
TRBV11-2,TRBJ2-1,ASSDNNEQF
TRBV5-4,TRBJ2-1,ASSSKGPLENEQF
TRBV27,TRBJ2-1,ASTSWLAGYTYNEQF
TRBV14,TRBJ1-5,ASSQGLGRPQH
TRBV20-1,TRBJ2-6,SASLWANVLT
TRBV6-1,TRBJ1-1,ASSELPHPKLTEDSPPSTEAF
TRBV2,TRBJ2-3,ASRQEIAGADTQY
TRBV6-5,TRBJ1-1,ASRRGTANTEAF
TRBV4-1,TRBJ2-7,ASSQDRGATYEQY
TRBV2,TRBJ1-2,ASSDGRAPNYGYT
TRBV6-6,TRBJ1-5,ASSKEGRNQPQH
TRBV25-1,TRBJ2-3,ASSDRLSGDTQY
TRBV5-5,TRBJ2-7,ASSLAQAGQPRGEQY
TRBV11-2,TRBJ2-7,ASTLGAGRSSYEQY
TRBV3-1/TRBV3-2,TRBJ1-2,ASSLRGGPGYT